Following are 11 T cell receptor beta chains from one sample sequenced in a study of T cells in Graves' hyperthyroidism and ophthalmopathy. Amplification of TCR beta CDR3 regions used RNA as the template. First-round RT-PCR with HTBI primers amplified the TCR CDR3 region. TCRdb reprocessed the multiplex PCR reads via MiXCR and lists one record per CDR3 protein. The sample consists of 650,000 to 700,000 distinct CDR3 sequences, about 18% of them appearing once. Sample: blood. The receptors come from a man aged 45-65 years with Graves' hyperthyroidism.

Ten or more counts support this clonotype. The J gene is TRBJ2-3, the V gene TRBV7-2, with TRBD1 identical over 7 bases. The V gene's germline CDR1 is SGHTA and CDR2 FQGNSA. The J segment lost 1 base and the V segment lost 6 bases, leaving 7 bases of the junction unmatched. The CDR3 has 15 residues. In DNA form, the CDR3 reads TGTGCCAGCAGTCCCCAGAGGGGGCGCACAGATACGCAGTATTTT. It is translated as CASSPQRGRTDTQYF.

In its sample, this clonotype was seen many times. The chain carries TRBV10-3 and TRBJ2-7; D not certain. CDR3 size: 12 residues. Germline V CDR1 and CDR2: ENHRY, SYGVKD. Trimming pared 3 bases from V and 0 bases from J, leaving 3 bases between. DNA for the CDR3: TGTGCCATCAGTGACGACTCCTACGAGCAGTACTTC. This gives the protein CAISDDSYEQYF.

The table lists this clonotype with a count of one. The chain couples TRBV7-2 to TRBJ2-3; D not certain. From germline, CDR1 is SGHTA and CDR2 FQGNSA. The V end lost 5 bases, the J end lost 2 bases, and 8 bases lay between the germline ends. This CDR3 has 13 amino acids. CDR3 nucleotides: TGTGCCAGCAGCCCGTACCTCACAGATACGCAGTATTTT. It is translated as CASSPYLTDTQYF.

This clonotype was recorded at least ten times. The rearrangement joins TRBV10-3 to TRBJ2-7; no definite D call. Germline V lookup: CDR1 ENHRY, CDR2 SYGVKD. V lost 2 bases, J lost 2 bases, and 7 bases lay in between. The CDR3 contains 13 residues. CDR3 sequence: CAISEAVTYEQYF. The CDR3, as DNA: TGTGCCATCAGTGAGGCAGTTACCTACGAGCAGTACTTC.

This clonotype was counted a few times. The chain combines TRBV5-1 with TRBJ1-2; 8 bases are a match to TRBD1. Germline V gives CDR1 SGHRS, CDR2 YFSETQ. CDR3 length: 15 residues. Trimming cost V 1 base and J 7 bases; bases outside gene matches: 9. The CDR3 region has the DNA TGCGCCAGCAGCTTGTTTCTGACAGGGGAGGCTGGCTACACCTTC. Translated: CASSLFLTGEAGYTF. Looking up the rest from reference TRBV5-1 and TRBJ1-2 gives the full variable domain: KAGVTQTPRYLIKTRGQQVTLSCSPISGHRSVSWYQQTPGQGLQFLFEYFSETQRNKGNFPGRFSGRQFSNSRSEMNVSTLELGDSALYLCASSLFLTGEAGYTFGSGTRLTVV.

This clonotype showed up just a few times. This chain connects TRBV20-1 to TRBJ2-7; the match to TRBD1 covers 9 bases. CDR3 length: 14 amino acids. V gave up 0 bases and J gave up 9 bases; unmatched junction bases: 9. The germline V gene has CDR1 DFQATT and CDR2 SNEGSKA (reference sequence). The CDR3 DNA sequence: TGCAGTGCTAGAGATGACGGACAGGGGCCAAGGCAGTACTTC. Translation: CSARDDGQGPRQYF.

This clonotype was seen at least ten times. In DNA, the CDR3 is TGTGCCAGCAGTCCTGGGTGGAGTCCCACAGATACGCAGTATTTT. This translates into CASSPGWSPTDTQYF. This rearrangement joins TRBV7-8 to TRBJ2-3, with D hard to call. The CDR3 is 15 amino acids. Germline CDR1 reads SGHVS; CDR2 reads FQNEAQ. Trimming removed 6 bases at V and 2 bases at J, with 15 bases between.

This clonotype was detected many times. The chain uses TRBV28 and TRBJ2-1; D is possibly TRBD2 (8 bases). The CDR3 length is 19 residues. Germline values: CDR1 MDHEN, CDR2 SYDVKM. Trimming stripped 2 bases from V and 11 bases from J, with 31 bases between. CDR3 in DNA: TGTGCCAGCAGTTTAGTCCAGGGGGTAGGCCTAGCGGGTCTATTCAAGCAGTTCTTC. Translating it yields CASSLVQGVGLAGLFKQFF.

About this clonotype: The junction and the germline gene differ at one end; a read error may be behind it. The rearrangement links TRBV5-1 to TRBJ2-5, with TRBD1 matching over 8 bases. The CDR3 sequence is 15 residues long. From germline, CDR1 is SGHRS and CDR2 YFSETQ. The CDR3 loop reads CASSATGGWQETQYF. The CDR3 DNA follows: TGCGCCAGCAGCGCAACAGGGGGTTGGCAAGAGACCCAATACTTC.

This clonotype was found many times. The CDR3 sequence: CASSLGGTSTYEQYF. In nucleotides, the CDR3 is TGTGCCAGCAGCTTAGGGGGGACCAGTACCTACGAGCAGTACTTC. V is TRBV7-6 and J is TRBJ2-7; the D gene could be TRBD1 or TRBD2 (5 bases each). V was trimmed by 1 base and J by 2 bases, leaving 12 bases between them. Germline CDR1 reads SGHVS; CDR2 reads FNYEAQ. The CDR3 is 15 residues long.

This clonotype has just a few counts. This chain connects TRBV14 to TRBJ2-7; weak D call: TRBD2 (7 bases). Germline CDR1 reads SGHDN; CDR2 reads FVKESK. The V end lost 3 bases, the J end lost 9 bases, and 15 bases lay between the germline ends. CDR3 size: 13 residues. The CDR3 nucleotides read TGTGCCAGCAGCCAGGGGGGGGCTAGCCGGCAGTACTTC. Encoded protein: CASSQGGASRQYF.